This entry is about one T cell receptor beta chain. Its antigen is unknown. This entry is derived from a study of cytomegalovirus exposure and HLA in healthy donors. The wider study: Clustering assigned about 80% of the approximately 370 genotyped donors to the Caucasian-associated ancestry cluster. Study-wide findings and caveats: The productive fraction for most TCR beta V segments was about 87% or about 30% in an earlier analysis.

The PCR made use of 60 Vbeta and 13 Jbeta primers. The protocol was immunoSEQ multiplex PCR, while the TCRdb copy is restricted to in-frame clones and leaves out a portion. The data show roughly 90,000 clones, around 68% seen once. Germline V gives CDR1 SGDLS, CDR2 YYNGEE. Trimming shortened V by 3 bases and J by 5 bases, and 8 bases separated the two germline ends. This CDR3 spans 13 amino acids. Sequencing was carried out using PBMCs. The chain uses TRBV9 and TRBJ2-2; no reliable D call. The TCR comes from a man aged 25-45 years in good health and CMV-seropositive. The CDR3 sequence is CASSAVQTGELFF. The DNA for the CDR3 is TGTGCCAGCAGCGCAGTACAGACCGGGGAGCTGTTTTTT.